Each of the 18 T cell receptor beta chains below was sequenced from the same sample in a study of vaccination effects on CD4 cells after COVID-19. Only in-frame clones appear in the TCRdb table, and some are missing; sequencing was by immunoSEQ multiplex PCR. The sample carries 71,000 or so clones, about 65% recorded once. Their antigens remain unidentified. Antigen-specific CD4+ T cells were first expanded with viral peptide pools by the ViraFEST assay and only then sequenced. Upon completion of about eleven days in culture, CD4+ T cells were isolated. Among the vaccine recipients, none had a prior SARS-CoV-2 infection, and nucleocapsid antibodies were negative. The sample was CD4+ T cells from PBMCs cultured with HCoV-OC43 spike peptides, taken before COVID-19 vaccination. The sample's subset: HCoV-OC43 spike overlapping peptide pool stimulation. The receptors derive from a human donor who received a COVID-19 vaccine.

This chain joins TRBV7-2 and TRBJ2-2; TRBD2 matches 14 bases. The CDR3 is 19 residues long. V shed 3 bases, J shed 7 bases, and the junction held 13 bases outside the gene matches. The germline V gene has CDR1 SGHTA and CDR2 FQGNSA. The CDR3 DNA reads as TGTGCCAGCAGCTTTCCGGGACTAGCGGGGGTCCCGTCTGGCGGGGAGCTGTTTTTT. Translated: CASSFPGLAGVPSGGELFF.

V usage is TRBV7-8 and J usage is TRBJ2-1, with TRBD2 matching 7 bases. This CDR3 has 16 amino acids. CDR1 is SGHVS and CDR2 is FQNEAQ in the germline V gene. Trimming took 1 base from V and 8 from J; bases not matched to a gene: 11. The CDR3 sequence is CASSLGQGGGIHEQFF. The DNA of the CDR3 is TGTGCCAGCAGCTTAGGTCAAGGCGGGGGTATCCATGAGCAGTTCTTC.

The chain is built from TRBV3-1 (or the pseudogene TRBV3-2) and TRBJ2-3; 7 bases map to TRBD2. After removal of 4 bases from V and 5 bases from J, the junction contained 12 bases not matched to a gene. This CDR3 is 16 amino acids long. Germline V gene lookup returns CDR1 LGHDT and CDR2 YNNKEL (reference sequence). CDR3 coding DNA: TGTGCCAGCAGCCGTAGCGGGCGAATTGCTGGAGATACGCAGTATTTT. It codes for CASSRSGRIAGDTQYF.

The V and J genes are TRBV29-1 and TRBJ2-7; D may be TRBD1 (6 bases). Per the germline V gene, CDR1 is SQVTM and CDR2 is ANQGSEA. The CDR3 extends over 15 amino acids. Between the trimmed V and J ends, which lost 2 bases and 6 bases, there was a span of 20 bases. DNA of the CDR3: TGCAGCGTTGAACCCCACGAGGGGGTGGTGGTCGAGCAGTACGTC. As protein: CSVEPHEGVVVEQYV.

This chain joins TRBV5-1 and TRBJ2-7; tentative D call: TRBD2 (6 bases). V was cut by 0 bases and J by 7 bases, with 14 bases left in between. CDR1 and CDR2 (germline): SGHRS, YFSETQ. This CDR3 has 14 residues. The CDR3 DNA reads TGCGCCAGCAGCTTGGACCGGGGGATTGGGGAGCAGTACGTC. This translates into CASSLDRGIGEQYV.

The CDR3 is CSASPYVEGMNTEAFF. The CDR3 nucleotides read TGCAGTGCTAGTCCCTATGTGGAGGGTATGAACACTGAAGCTTTCTTT. This chain connects TRBV20-1 to TRBJ1-1; D is uncertain. This CDR3 contains 16 residues. The V and J ends lost 3 bases and 0 bases respectively, with 17 bases between them. The germline gives CDR1 DFQATT, CDR2 SNEGSKA (reference sequence).

V and J are TRBV19 and TRBJ2-1; 10 bases are shared with TRBD2. The CDR3 is 17 residues long. With 5 bases clipped from V and 4 bases from J, the junction kept 11 bases outside the gene matches. Germline CDR1 is LNHDA and CDR2 is SQIVND (reference sequence). CDR3 DNA: TGTGCCAGTAGTTCCTCCCTCTCAGCGGGGGGGTACAATGAGCAGTTCTTC. It codes for CASSSSLSAGGYNEQFF.

This chain joins TRBV24-1 and TRBJ1-2; no clear D gene. Trimming left V 5 bases short and J 1 base short, with 10 bases between. This CDR3 is 14 amino acids long. The germline CDR1 and CDR2 sequences are KGHDR and SFDVKD. The CDR3 spells CATSAGSINYGYTF. DNA of the CDR3: TGTGCCACCAGTGCCGGGTCTATTAACTATGGCTACACCTTC.

The rearrangement links TRBV19 to TRBJ1-2, with D maybe TRBD1 (6 bases). Trimming removed 5 bases from V and 4 bases from J, with 11 bases in between. The germline V gene encodes CDR1 LNHDA and CDR2 SQIVND (reference sequence). The CDR3 loop spans 13 amino acids. For the CDR3, the DNA is TGTGCCAGTAGTCCTGGACAGCTCTATGGCTACACCTTC. Its translation: CASSPGQLYGYTF.

The V gene is TRBV6-5, the J gene TRBJ1-3; D is ambiguous. The ends were cut back, 2 bases at V and 2 bases at J, with 7 bases in the middle. The CDR3 has 14 amino acids. The germline CDR1 and CDR2 sequences are MNHEY and SVGAGI. DNA of the CDR3: TGTGCCAGCAGTTACGGGGATGCTGGAAACACCATATATTTT. Translation gives CASSYGDAGNTIYF.

This clone was counted only a few times. The chain uses TRBV4-3 and TRBJ1-5; D is unclear. The germline V gene has CDR1 LGHNA and CDR2 YSLEER. The CDR3 spans 18 residues. V was pared by 0 bases and J by 3 bases, with 18 bases between. This chain's CDR3 is CASSQDLTASLTNQPQHF. CDR3 coding DNA: TGCGCCAGCAGCCAAGATTTAACAGCTTCCCTCACCAATCAGCCCCAGCATTTT.

The chain carries TRBV27 and TRBJ2-2, with D possibly matching TRBD2 (7 bases). CDR3 length: 17 residues. From germline, CDR1 is MNHEY and CDR2 SMNVEV (reference sequence). The V end lost 4 bases, the J end lost 2 bases, and 17 bases lay between the germline ends. The CDR3 sequence is CASSSQRGGLNTGELFF. The CDR3 coding sequence is TGTGCCAGCAGTTCCCAGAGGGGGGGGCTTAACACCGGGGAGCTGTTTTTT.

The rearrangement uses TRBV6-1 and TRBJ2-5; D not certain. This CDR3 spans 12 amino acids. CDR1 is MNHNS and CDR2 is SASEGT in the germline V gene. V was shortened by 7 bases and J by 1 base, with 7 bases between the two germline ends. The CDR3 loop reads CASKPLQETQYF. CDR3 in DNA: TGTGCCAGCAAACCTCTCCAAGAGACCCAGTACTTC.

The J gene is TRBJ2-3, the V gene TRBV7-2; a weak D match, TRBD1 (5 bases). Trimming took 2 bases from V and 3 from J, leaving 15 bases between them. The CDR3 is made up of 16 amino acids. Per germline, CDR1 SGHTA and CDR2 FQGNSA. This chain's CDR3 is CASSLQGRVQTDTQYF. CDR3 DNA: TGTGCCAGCAGCTTACAGGGCCGGGTCCAAACAGATACGCAGTATTTT.

The J gene is TRBJ1-4, the V gene TRBV5-1; tentatively, D is TRBD1 (6 bases). The CDR3 is 13 residues long. V lost 7 bases and J lost 3, with 10 bases in between. The germline gives CDR1 SGHRS, CDR2 YFSETQ. CDR3 bases: TGCGCCAGCCAGACAGGCCCTAATGAAAAACTGTTTTTT. Protein: CASQTGPNEKLFF. The variable domain in full, with the rest retrieved from reference TRBV5-1 and TRBJ1-4, is KAGVTQTPRYLIKTRGQQVTLSCSPISGHRSVSWYQQTPGQGLQFLFEYFSETQRNKGNFPGRFSGRQFSNSRSEMNVSTLELGDSALYLCASQTGPNEKLFFGSGTQLSVL.

The chain employs TRBV12-5 and TRBJ2-7, with TRBD1 matching over 7 bases. Germline CDR1 LGHNT, CDR2 FRNRAP. Trimming cost V 0 bases and J 0 bases; bases outside gene matches: 11. CDR3 length: 18 residues. As DNA, the CDR3 is TGTGCTAGTGGTTTGGTACAGGGGCAGACCTGGGACTCCTACGAGCAGTACGTC. Encoded protein: CASGLVQGQTWDSYEQYV.

The chain combines TRBV12-3 or TRBV12-4 with TRBJ1-2; D ambiguous. V was clipped by 6 bases and J by 3 bases, with 8 bases between them. This CDR3 is built from 12 residues. CDR3 sequence: CASSSDDYGYTF. The CDR3 coding sequence is TGTGCCAGCAGCTCGGACGACTATGGCTACACCTTC.

This clone appeared a few times. V usage is TRBV30 and J usage is TRBJ1-5; TRBD1 matches at 7 bases. The ends lost 0 bases at V and 6 bases at J; junction bases unmatched: 14. Germline V gene lookup returns CDR1 GTSNPN and CDR2 SVGIG (reference sequence). CDR3 length: 17 amino acids. CDR3 loop: CAWSVPRGLGGSQPQHF. The CDR3 DNA reads as TGTGCCTGGAGTGTACCAAGGGGTCTAGGGGGCAGTCAGCCCCAGCATTTT.